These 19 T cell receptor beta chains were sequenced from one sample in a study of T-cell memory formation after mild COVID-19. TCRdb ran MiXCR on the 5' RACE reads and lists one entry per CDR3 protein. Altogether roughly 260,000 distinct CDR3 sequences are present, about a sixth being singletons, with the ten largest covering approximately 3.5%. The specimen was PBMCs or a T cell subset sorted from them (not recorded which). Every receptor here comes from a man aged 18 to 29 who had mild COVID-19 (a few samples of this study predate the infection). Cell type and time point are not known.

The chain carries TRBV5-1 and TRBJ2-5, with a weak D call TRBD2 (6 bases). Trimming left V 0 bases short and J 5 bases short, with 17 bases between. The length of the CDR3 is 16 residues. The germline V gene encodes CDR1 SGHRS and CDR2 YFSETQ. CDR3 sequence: CASSLGPRGVGETQYF. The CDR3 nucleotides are TGCGCCAGCAGCTTGGGGCCCCGCGGGGTTGGGGAGACCCAGTACTTC.

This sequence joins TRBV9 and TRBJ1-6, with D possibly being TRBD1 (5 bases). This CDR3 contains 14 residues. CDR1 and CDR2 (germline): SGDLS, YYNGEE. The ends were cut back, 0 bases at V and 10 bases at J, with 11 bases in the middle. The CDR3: CASSVAAGGSPLHF. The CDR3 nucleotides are TGTGCCAGCAGCGTAGCTGCGGGGGGGTCACCCCTCCACTTT.

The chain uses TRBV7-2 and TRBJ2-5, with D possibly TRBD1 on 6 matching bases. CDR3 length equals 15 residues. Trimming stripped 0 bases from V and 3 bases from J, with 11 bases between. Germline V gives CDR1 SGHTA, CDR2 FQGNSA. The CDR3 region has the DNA TGTGCCAGCAGCTTAGCGGGGACATTGAAAGAGACCCAGTACTTC. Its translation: CASSLAGTLKETQYF. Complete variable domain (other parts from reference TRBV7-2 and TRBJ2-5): GAGVSQSPSNKVTEKGKDVELRCDPISGHTALYWYRQSLGQGLEFLIYFQGNSAPDKSGLPSDRFSAERTGGSVSTLTIQRTQQEDSAVYLCASSLAGTLKETQYFGPGTRLLVL.

DNA of the CDR3: TGTGCCAGCAGTCCCCGGAGCAAAAGGAACTCAGGCGAGCAGTACGTC. It translates to CASSPRSKRNSGEQYV. The rearrangement links TRBV6-1 to TRBJ2-7; D is unclear. Trimming left V 5 bases short and J 6 bases short, with 23 bases between. There are 16 residues in the CDR3. Germline V lookup: CDR1 MNHNS, CDR2 SASEGT.

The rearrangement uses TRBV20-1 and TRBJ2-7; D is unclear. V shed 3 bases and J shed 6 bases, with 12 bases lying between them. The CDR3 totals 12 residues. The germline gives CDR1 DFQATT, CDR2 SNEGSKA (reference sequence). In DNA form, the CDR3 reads TGCAGTGCTAGGGGCTACGGCTCCGAGCAGTACTTC. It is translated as CSARGYGSEQYF.

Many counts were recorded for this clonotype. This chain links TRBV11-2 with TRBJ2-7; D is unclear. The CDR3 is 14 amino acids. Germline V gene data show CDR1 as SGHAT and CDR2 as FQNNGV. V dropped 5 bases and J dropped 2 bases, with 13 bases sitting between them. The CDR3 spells CASSPRAGTYEQYF. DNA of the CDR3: TGTGCCAGCAGCCCACGGGCAGGCACCTACGAGCAGTACTTC.

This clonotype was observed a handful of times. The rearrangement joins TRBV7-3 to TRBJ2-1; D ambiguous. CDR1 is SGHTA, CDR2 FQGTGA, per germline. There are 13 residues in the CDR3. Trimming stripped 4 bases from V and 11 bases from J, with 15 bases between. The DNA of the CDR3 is TGTGCCAGCAGCTCCACCGCCGCTGAAAAGCAGTTCTTC. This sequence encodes CASSSTAAEKQFF.

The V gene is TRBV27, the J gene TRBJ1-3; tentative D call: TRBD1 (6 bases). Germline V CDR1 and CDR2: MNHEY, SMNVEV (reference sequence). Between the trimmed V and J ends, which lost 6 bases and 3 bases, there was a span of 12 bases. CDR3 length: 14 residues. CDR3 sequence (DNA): TGTGCCAGCAGCCTACAGGGTTATGGAAACACCATATATTTT. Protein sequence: CASSLQGYGNTIYF.

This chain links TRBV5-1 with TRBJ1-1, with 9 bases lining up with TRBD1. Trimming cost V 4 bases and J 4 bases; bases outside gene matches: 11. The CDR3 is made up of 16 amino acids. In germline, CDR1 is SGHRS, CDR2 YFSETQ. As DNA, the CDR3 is TGCGCCAGCAGCATTACCGGGACAGGGTCCAGCACTGAAGCTTTCTTT. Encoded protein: CASSITGTGSSTEAFF. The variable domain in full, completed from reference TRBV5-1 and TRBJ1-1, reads KAGVTQTPRYLIKTRGQQVTLSCSPISGHRSVSWYQQTPGQGLQFLFEYFSETQRNKGNFPGRFSGRQFSNSRSEMNVSTLELGDSALYLCASSITGTGSSTEAFFGQGTRLTVV.

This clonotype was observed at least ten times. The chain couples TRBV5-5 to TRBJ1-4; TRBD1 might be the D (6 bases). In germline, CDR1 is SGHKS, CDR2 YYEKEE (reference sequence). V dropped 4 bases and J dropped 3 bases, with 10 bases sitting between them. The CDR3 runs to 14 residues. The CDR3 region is CASSLGQSNEKLFF. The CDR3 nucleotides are TGTGCCAGCAGCCTAGGACAGTCTAATGAAAAACTGTTTTTT. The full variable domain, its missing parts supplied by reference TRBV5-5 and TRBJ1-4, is DAGVTQSPTHLIKTRGQQVTLRCSPISGHKSVSWYQQVLGQGPQFIFQYYEKEERGRGNFPDRFSARQFPNYSSELNVNALLLGDSALYLCASSLGQSNEKLFFGSGTQLSVL.

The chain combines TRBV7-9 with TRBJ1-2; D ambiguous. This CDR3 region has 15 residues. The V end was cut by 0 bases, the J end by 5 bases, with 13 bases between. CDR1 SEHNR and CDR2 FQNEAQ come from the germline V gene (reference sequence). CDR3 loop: CASSLALLDGYGYTF. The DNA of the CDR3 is TGTGCCAGCAGCTTAGCTCTTTTAGACGGTTATGGCTACACCTTC.

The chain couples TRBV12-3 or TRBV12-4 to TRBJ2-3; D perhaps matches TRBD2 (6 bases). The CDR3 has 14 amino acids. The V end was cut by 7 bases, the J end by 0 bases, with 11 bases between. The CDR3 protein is CASTELASTDTQYF. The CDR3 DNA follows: TGTGCCAGCACGGAACTAGCTAGCACAGATACGCAGTATTTT.

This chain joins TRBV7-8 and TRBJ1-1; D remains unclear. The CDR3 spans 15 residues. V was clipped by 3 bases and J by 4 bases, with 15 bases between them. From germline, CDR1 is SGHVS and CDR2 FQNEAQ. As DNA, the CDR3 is TGTGCCAGCAGCTTTAACATGGAGAGGGCCACTGAAGCTTTCTTT. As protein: CASSFNMERATEAFF.

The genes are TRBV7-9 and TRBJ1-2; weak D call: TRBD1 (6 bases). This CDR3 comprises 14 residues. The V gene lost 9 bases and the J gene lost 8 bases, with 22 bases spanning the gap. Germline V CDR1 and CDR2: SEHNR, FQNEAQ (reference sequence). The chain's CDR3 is CASKDTDSFVGYTF. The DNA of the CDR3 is TGTGCCAGTAAAGATACGGACAGTTTTGTGGGCTACACCTTC.

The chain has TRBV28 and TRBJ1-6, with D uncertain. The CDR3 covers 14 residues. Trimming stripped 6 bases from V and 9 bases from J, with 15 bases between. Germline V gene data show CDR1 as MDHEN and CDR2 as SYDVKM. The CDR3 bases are TGTGCCAGCAGCATCAATCTCAATGGTTCACCCCTCCACTTT. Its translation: CASSINLNGSPLHF.

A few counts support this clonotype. Written as DNA, the CDR3 is TGTGCCAGCTCACCGGCTCCGGATACGCAGTATTTT. Protein product: CASSPAPDTQYF. This chain joins TRBV18 and TRBJ2-3; D is undetermined. Trimming left V 3 bases short and J 6 bases short, with 7 bases between. Germline CDR1 and CDR2: KGHSH and LQKENI. The CDR3 runs to 12 residues.

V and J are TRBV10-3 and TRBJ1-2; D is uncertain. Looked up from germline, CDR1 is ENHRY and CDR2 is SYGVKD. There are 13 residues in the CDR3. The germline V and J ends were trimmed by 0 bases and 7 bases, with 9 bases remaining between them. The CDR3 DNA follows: TGTGCCATCAGTGAGTCCCGCGACTTTGGCTACACCTTC. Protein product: CAISESRDFGYTF.

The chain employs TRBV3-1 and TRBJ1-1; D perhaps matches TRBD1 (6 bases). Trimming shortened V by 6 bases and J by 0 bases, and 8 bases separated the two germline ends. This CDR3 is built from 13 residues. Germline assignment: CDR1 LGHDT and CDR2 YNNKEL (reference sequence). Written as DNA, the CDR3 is TGTGCCAGCAGTTACAGGGTGAACACTGAAGCTTTCTTT. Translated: CASSYRVNTEAFF.

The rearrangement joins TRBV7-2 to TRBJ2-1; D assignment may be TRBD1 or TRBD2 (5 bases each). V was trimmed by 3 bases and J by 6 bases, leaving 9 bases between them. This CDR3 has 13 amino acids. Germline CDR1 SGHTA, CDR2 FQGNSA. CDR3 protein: CASSFTGANEQFF. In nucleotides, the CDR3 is TGTGCCAGCAGCTTTACCGGGGCCAATGAGCAGTTCTTC. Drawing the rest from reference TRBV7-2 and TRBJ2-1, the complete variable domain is GAGVSQSPSNKVTEKGKDVELRCDPISGHTALYWYRQSLGQGLEFLIYFQGNSAPDKSGLPSDRFSAERTGGSVSTLTIQRTQQEDSAVYLCASSFTGANEQFFGPGTRLTVL.